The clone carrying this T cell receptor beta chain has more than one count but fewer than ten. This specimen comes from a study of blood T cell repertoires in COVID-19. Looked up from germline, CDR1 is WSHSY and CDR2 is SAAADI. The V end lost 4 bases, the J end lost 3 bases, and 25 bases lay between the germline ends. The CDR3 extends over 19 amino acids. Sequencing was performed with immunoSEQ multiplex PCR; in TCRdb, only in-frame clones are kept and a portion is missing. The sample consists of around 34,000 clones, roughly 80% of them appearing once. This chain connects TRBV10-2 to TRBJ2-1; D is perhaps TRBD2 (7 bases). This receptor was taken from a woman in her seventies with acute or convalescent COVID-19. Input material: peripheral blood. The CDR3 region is CASSARGEASGQSYNEQFF. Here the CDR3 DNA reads TGCGCCAGCAGTGCGCGCGGGGAAGCTAGCGGACAGAGCTACAATGAGCAGTTCTTC.